This T cell receptor (beta chain) was recorded in a study of shared clonotypes between healthy human individuals. Germline V lookup: CDR1 MNHNY, CDR2 SVGAGI (reference sequence). The CDR3 has 15 residues. Comment on this clone: A far larger clone is off by one base, so a read error is likely.

The table came from immunoSEQ multiplex PCR; TCRdb's copy has only in-frame clones and leaves some out. Here the sample spans about 490,000 clones, 70% to 80% being singletons. Sequenced input: PBMCs. The chain employs TRBV6-6 and TRBJ2-1, with TRBD2 matching 8 bases. The receptor was derived from a woman between 35 and 50 years old in good health. Some clones in this sample may be carry-over from other donors' samples. CDR3 DNA: TGTGCCAGCAGTTACAGGCGGGAGGTTCCCAATGGGCAGTTCTTC. Its translation is CASSYRREVPNGQFF.